The entry below describes one TCR beta chain. Its antigen remains unidentified. The data stem from a study of cytomegalovirus exposure and HLA in healthy donors. Findings and limits, study-wide: The presence/absence work took it that sequencing depth was about the same across donors. The authors later linked a missense DCLRE1C variant to TCR beta V- and J-gene trimming. According to a later analysis, most TCR beta chains associated with CMV appeared HLA-restricted.

The CDR3 extends over 13 amino acids. V dropped 2 bases and J dropped 1 base, with 6 bases sitting between them. The germline gives CDR1 SGHDT, CDR2 YYEEEE. PCR used 60 Vbeta primers and 13 Jbeta primers. Libraries were prepared by immunoSEQ multiplex PCR; TCRdb keeps only in-frame clonotypes and omits some of them. Here the sample spans about 170,000 clones, 60% to 80% being singletons. Material: PBMCs. The chain joins TRBV5-6 to TRBJ1-1; a weak D match, TRBD1 (5 bases). This clonotype was sampled from a woman aged 45 to 65 in good health and CMV-seropositive. The CDR3 loop is CASSFGGNTEAFF. The CDR3 DNA is TGTGCCAGCAGCTTCGGGGGGAACACTGAAGCTTTCTTT.